This T cell receptor (beta chain) derives from a study of OX40 agonist ivuxolimab in advanced cancers. Generated by immunoSEQ multiplex PCR, the TCRdb table keeps only in-frame clones and is missing some. The sample includes about 94,000 clones, about 90% seen only once; the top ten take over 0.8%. Looked up from germline, CDR1 is MNHNY and CDR2 is SVGAGI (reference sequence). The CDR3 extends over 15 amino acids. Trimming took 0 bases from V and 6 from J; bases not matched to a gene: 7. The material sequenced was CD4+ or CD8+ T cells sorted from blood, taken in a trial of the OX40 agonist ivuxolimab. J is TRBJ2-7 and V is TRBV6-6, with 8 bases that match TRBD1. The receptor was isolated from an adult with an advanced solid tumor such as melanoma, head and neck, liver or kidney cancer. This CDR3 is CASSYSTRGLGEQYF. CDR3 nucleotide sequence: TGTGCCAGCAGTTACTCGACCAGGGGGCTCGGCGAGCAGTACTTC.